This TCR beta chain comes out of a study of cytomegalovirus exposure and HLA in healthy donors. Overall study findings and caveats: Among immune exposure information, only CMV serostatus was available.

Germline V gene sequence: CDR1 MDHEN, CDR2 SYDVKM. The CDR3 spans 10 residues. In regard to this clone: The antigen remains unidentified.

PCR primers comprised 60 Vbeta and 13 Jbeta primers. The data were produced by immunoSEQ multiplex PCR, yet TCRdb's version contains in-frame clones alone and is incomplete. The data show 45,000 to 65,000 clones, about 84% seen once. Sequences were obtained from PBMCs. The chain combines TRBV28 with TRBJ1-2; D not certain. This sequence originates from a man under 40 in good health and CMV-seronegative. The CDR3 region has the DNA TGTGGAACCGGGTACTATGGCTACACCTTC. Its translation: CGTGYYGYTF.